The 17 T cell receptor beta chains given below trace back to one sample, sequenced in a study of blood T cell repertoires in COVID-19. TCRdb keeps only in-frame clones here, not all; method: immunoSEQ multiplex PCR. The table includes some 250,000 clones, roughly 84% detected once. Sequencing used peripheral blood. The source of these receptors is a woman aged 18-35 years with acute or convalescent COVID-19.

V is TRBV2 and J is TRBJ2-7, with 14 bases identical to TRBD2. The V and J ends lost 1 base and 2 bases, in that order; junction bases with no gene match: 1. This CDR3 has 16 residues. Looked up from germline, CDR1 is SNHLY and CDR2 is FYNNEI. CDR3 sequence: CASSEEGLAGAYEQYF. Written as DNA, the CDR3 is TGTGCCAGCAGTGAAGAGGGACTAGCGGGAGCCTACGAGCAGTACTTC.

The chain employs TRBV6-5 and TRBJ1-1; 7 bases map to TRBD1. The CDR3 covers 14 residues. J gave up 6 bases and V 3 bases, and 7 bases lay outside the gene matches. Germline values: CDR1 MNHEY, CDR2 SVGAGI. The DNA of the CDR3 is TGTGCCAGCAGTTATCACAGGGGTTCCGCTGAAGCTTTCTTT. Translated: CASSYHRGSAEAFF.

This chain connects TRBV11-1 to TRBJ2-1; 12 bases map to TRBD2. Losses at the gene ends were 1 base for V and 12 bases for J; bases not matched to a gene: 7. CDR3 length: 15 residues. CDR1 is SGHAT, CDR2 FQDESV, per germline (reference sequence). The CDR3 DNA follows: TGTGCCAGCAGCTTAGGACCGACTAGCGGGAGTAGGCAGTTCTTC. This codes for CASSLGPTSGSRQFF. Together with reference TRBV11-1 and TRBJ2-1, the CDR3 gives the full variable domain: EAEVAQSPRYKITEKSQAVAFWCDPISGHATLYWYRQILGQGPELLVQFQDESVVDDSQLPKDRFSAERLKGVDSTLKIQPAELGDSAMYLCASSLGPTSGSRQFFGPGTRLTVL.

In DNA, the CDR3 is TGTGCCAGCAGCACAGGGGGCAAGTACAATGAGCAGTTCTTC. This encodes CASSTGGKYNEQFF. The chain employs TRBV6-4 and TRBJ2-1; 9 nucleotides agree with TRBD1. CDR1 is MRHNA and CDR2 is SNTAGT in the germline V gene. J was trimmed by 4 bases and V by 6 bases; bases with no gene match: 4. The CDR3 contains 14 residues.

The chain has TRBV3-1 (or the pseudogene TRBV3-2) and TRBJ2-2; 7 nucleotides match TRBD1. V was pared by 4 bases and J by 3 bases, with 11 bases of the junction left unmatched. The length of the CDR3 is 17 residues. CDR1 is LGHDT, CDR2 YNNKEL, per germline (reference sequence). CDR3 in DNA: TGTGCCAGCAGCCCAAGTGTAGGGGGCGTCGACACCGGGGAGCTGTTTTTT. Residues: CASSPSVGGVDTGELFF.

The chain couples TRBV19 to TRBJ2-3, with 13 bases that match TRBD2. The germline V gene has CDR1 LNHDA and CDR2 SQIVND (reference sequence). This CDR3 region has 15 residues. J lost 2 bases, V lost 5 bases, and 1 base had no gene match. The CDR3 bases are TGTGCCAGTAGTGGACTAGCGGGAGTCACAGATACGCAGTATTTT. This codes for CASSGLAGVTDTQYF.

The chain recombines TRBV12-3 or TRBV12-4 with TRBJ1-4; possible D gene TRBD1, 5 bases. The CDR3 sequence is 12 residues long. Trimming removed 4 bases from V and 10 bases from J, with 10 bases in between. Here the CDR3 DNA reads TGTGCCAGCAGTTGGGCCGGGGGAAAACTGTTTTTT. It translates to CASSWAGGKLFF.

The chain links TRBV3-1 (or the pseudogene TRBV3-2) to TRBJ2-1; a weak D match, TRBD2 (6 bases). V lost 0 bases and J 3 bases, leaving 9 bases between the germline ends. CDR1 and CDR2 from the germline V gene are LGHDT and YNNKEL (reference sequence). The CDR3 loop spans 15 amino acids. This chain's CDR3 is CASSQDASVYNEQFF. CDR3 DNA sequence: TGTGCCAGCAGCCAAGATGCTAGCGTCTACAATGAGCAGTTCTTC.

The CDR3 DNA sequence: TGTGCCAGTTACGGGACAGAAAAAGCCTCCTACGAGCAGTACTTC. The encoded protein is CASYGTEKASYEQYF. The rearrangement links TRBV28 to TRBJ2-7; TRBD1 matches at 7 bases. V lost 9 bases and J lost 0; bases outside the gene matches: 11. CDR1 is MDHEN, CDR2 SYDVKM, per germline. This CDR3 comprises 15 residues.

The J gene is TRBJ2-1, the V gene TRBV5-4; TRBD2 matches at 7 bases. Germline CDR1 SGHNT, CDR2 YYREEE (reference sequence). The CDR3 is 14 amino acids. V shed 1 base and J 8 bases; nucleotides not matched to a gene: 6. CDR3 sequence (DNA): TGTGCCAGCAGCTTGAGTCTCCTAGCGGATGAGCAGTTCTTC. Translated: CASSLSLLADEQFF.

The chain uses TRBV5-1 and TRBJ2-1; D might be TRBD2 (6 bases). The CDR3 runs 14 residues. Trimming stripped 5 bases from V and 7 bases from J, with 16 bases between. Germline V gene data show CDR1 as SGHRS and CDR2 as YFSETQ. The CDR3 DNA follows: TGCGCCAGCAGACGGCCCGGGACTTCTAATGAGCAGTTCTTC. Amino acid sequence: CASRRPGTSNEQFF.

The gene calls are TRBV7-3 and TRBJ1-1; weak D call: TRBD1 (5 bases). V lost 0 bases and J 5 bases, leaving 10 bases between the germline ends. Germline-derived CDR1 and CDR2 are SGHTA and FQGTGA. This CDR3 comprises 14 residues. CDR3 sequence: CASSLTGEGTEAFF. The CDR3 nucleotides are TGTGCCAGCAGCTTAACAGGGGAAGGGACTGAAGCTTTCTTT. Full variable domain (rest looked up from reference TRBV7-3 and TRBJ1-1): GAGVSQTPSNKVTEKGKYVELRCDPISGHTALYWYRQSLGQGPEFLIYFQGTGAADDSGLPNDRFFAVRPEGSVSTLKIQRTERGDSAVYLCASSLTGEGTEAFFGQGTRLTVV.

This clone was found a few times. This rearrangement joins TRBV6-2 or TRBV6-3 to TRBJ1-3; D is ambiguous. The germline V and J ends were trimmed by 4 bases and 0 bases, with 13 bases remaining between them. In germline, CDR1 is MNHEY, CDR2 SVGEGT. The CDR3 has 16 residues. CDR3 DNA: TGTGCCAGCAGTTCCCCCCGGGTCAGCTCTGGAAACACCATATATTTT. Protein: CASSSPRVSSGNTIYF.

The CDR3 region is CASSPWTDQETQYF. The CDR3 DNA reads as TGTGCCAGCTCACCTTGGACAGACCAAGAGACCCAGTACTTC. The J gene is TRBJ2-5, the V gene TRBV18; tentative D call: TRBD1 (6 bases). The CDR3 has 14 amino acids. V was cut by 3 bases and J by 0 bases, with 8 bases left in between. Per germline, CDR1 KGHSH and CDR2 LQKENI.

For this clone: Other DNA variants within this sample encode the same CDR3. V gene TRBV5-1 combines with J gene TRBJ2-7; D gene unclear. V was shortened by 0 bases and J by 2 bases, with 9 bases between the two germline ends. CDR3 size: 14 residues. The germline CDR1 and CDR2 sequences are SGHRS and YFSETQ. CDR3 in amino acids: CASSLVVAPYEQYF. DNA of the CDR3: TGCGCCAGCAGCTTGGTGGTAGCACCCTACGAGCAGTACTTC.

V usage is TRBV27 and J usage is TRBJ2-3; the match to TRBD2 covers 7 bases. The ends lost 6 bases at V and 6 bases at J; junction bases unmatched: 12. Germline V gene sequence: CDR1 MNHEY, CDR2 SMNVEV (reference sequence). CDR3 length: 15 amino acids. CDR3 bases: TGTGCCAGCAGCCGTCGGATGGCGGGAGTCGATACGCAGTATTTT. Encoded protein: CASSRRMAGVDTQYF.

Here the CDR3 DNA reads TGTGCCAGCAGCTTAAGAACAGACTACGAGCAGTACTTC. It encodes CASSLRTDYEQYF. This chain connects TRBV7-9 to TRBJ2-7, with D hard to call. V was clipped by 2 bases and J by 3 bases, with 8 bases between them. The CDR3 has 13 amino acids. Germline values: CDR1 SEHNR, CDR2 FQNEAQ (reference sequence).